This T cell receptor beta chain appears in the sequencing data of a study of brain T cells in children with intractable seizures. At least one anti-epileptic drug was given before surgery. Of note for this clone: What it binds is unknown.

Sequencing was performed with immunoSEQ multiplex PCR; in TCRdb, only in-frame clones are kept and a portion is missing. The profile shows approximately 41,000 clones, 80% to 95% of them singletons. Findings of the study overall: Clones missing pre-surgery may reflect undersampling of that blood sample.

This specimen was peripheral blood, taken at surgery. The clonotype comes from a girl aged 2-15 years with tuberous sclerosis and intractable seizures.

The CDR3 loop is CASSLKGRNSPLHF. The CDR3 DNA reads TGTGCCAGCAGTTTAAAGGGTCGTAATTCACCCCTCCACTTT. The chain links TRBV27 to TRBJ1-6; D remains unclear. V gave up 2 bases and J gave up 6 bases, with 8 bases separating them. This CDR3 comprises 14 residues. Per germline, CDR1 MNHEY and CDR2 SMNVEV (reference sequence).